This T cell receptor (beta chain) was obtained from a study of PD-1 blockade in classical Hodgkin lymphoma (dated by TCRdb to about 2020). Turning to the overall study: Nivolumab dosing was 3 mg/kg intravenously every 2 weeks, continuing until either disease progression or unacceptable toxicity. The study used CyTOF and TCR beta sequencing to define a peripheral blood immune signature of response to PD-1 blockade in classical Hodgkin lymphoma. The study at large found these results: CD4+ but not CD8+ TCR diversity rose significantly by C4D1 (p=0.0027 vs p=0.16), most apparent in complete responders (p=0.02). Baseline diversity similar to that of newly diagnosed patients was observed in trial patients achieving complete response, whereas significantly lower diversity was observed in partial responders and progressors. Patients starting nivolumab less than 1 year after ASCT had lower diversity and were excluded from later analyses to avoid confounding by immune reconstitution. The study was restricted to a single clinical trial cohort, and the causes of repertoire differences, possibly disease activity or prior therapy, were left undefined. Baseline TCR diversity was reported as lower in newly diagnosed patients than in healthy donors, and lower still in relapsed/refractory patients.

For this clone: Its antigen remains unidentified. Per-base qualities were not stored, and no clone one base away is much larger.

Genomic DNA was extracted with the Qiagen DNeasy kit from unsorted PBMCs and from negatively selected CD4+ and CD8+ fractions. Amplification of TCR beta CDR3 regions was done by immunoSEQ multiplex PCR with primers that anneal to V and J segments. A synthetic immune receptor repertoire was used to minimize amplification bias, and any remaining bias was removed computationally after sequencing. Turning to the authors' computational methods: Repertoire diversity was quantified as the Shannon entropy index using custom Python scripts. Unsorted, CD4+ and CD8+ repertoires were analyzed separately, except for combined analyses in which CD4+ and CD8+ sequences were merged in silico. Clonal expansion was defined as at least a 2-fold frequency increase after treatment relative to C1D1, with a pseudocount of 0.5 for undetected baseline clones. Singleton clones were defined as clones with 0 or 1 copy at C1D1, and non-singleton clones were defined as clones with 2 or more copies. Clones expanded in unsorted samples were annotated as CD4+, CD8+ or unknown by matching protein sequences in sorted samples from the same patient. Wilcoxon tests were applied to paired samples to test diversity changes from C1D1 to C4D1. TCRdb provides this immuneACCESS table in a form limited to in-frame rearrangements. Some clones are lacking; in checked studies, under half of them reflect an unresolved V gene, and why the rest are absent is not known. The V and J calls and clone size are taken from that table; D and trimming were inferred from the DNA. This sample holds 45,000 to 55,000 clones; about 85% were observed only once. Approximately 15% of the sample is taken by the ten largest.

Inclusive of the bounding cysteine and phenylalanine, the CDR3 is 12 residues long. Only CDR3 DNA remains: 36 bases, in frame from the first base. V lost 0 bases and J lost 6 bases; the stretch between them is 6 bases long. According to the germline V gene, CDR1 reads SGHRS and CDR2 reads YFSETQ. The time point label, read with the paper, signifies: cycle 1 day 1 (C1D1), immediately before nivolumab initiation. Every trial patient had relapsed after autologous stem cell transplantation, and cohorts A, B and C differed in prior brentuximab vedotin exposure. The trial cohort included 50 or so patients with relapsed/refractory classical Hodgkin lymphoma, and each patient had a best overall response of complete response, partial response or progressive disease. In the multi-cohort phase II CheckMate 205 trial, trial patients received single-agent nivolumab. An independent review committee assessed best overall response using the 2007 International Working Group response criteria. Trial PBMCs were collected just before the start of nivolumab (C1D1) and during therapy at cycle 2 day 1 and cycle 4 day 1. Peripheral blood was collected in 8 mL Vacutainer Cell Preparation Tubes, from which PBMCs were isolated by centrifugation and then cryopreserved.

This clonotype was sampled from a human donor with classical Hodgkin lymphoma. The sequence links TRBV5-1 to TRBJ1-1; the D segment cannot be called with confidence. The sample here was peripheral blood mononuclear cells (PBMCs), taken at baseline. The nucleotide sequence reads as follows: TGCGCCAGCAGCTTGGATCAATCTGAAGCTTTCTTT. Translated, this is CASSLDQSEAFF.